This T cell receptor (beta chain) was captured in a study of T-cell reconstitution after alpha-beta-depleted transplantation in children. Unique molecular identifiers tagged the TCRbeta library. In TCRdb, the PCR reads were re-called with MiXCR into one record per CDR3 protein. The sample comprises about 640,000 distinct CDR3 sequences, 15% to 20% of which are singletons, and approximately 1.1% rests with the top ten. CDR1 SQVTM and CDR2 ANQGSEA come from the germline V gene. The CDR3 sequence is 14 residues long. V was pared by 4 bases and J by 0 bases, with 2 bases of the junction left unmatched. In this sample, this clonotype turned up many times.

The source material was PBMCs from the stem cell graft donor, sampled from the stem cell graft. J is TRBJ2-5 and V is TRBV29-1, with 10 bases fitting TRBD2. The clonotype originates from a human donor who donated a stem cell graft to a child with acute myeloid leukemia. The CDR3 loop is CSVGLAGYQETQYF. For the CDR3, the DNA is TGCAGCGTTGGACTAGCGGGTTACCAAGAGACCCAGTACTTC.